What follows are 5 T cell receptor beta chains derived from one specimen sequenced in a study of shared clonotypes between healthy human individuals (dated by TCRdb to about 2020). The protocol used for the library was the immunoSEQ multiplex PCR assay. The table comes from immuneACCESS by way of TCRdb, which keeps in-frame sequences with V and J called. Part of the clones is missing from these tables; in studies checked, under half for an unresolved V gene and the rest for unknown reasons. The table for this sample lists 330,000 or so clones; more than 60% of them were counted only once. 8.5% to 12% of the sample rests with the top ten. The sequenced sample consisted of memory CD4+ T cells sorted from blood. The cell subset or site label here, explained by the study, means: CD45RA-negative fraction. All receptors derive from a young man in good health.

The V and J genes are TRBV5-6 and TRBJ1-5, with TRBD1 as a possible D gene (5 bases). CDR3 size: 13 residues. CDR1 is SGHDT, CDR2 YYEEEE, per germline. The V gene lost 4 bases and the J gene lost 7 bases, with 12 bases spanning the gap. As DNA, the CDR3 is TGTGCCAGCAGCCATTCAGGGTTGCAGCCCCAGCATTTT. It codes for CASSHSGLQPQHF. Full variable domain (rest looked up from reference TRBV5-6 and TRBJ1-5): DAGVTQSPTHLIKTRGQQVTLRCSPKSGHDTVSWYQQALGQGPQFIFQYYEEEERQRGNFPDRFSGHQFPNYSSELNVNALLLGDSALYLCASSHSGLQPQHFGDGTRLSIL.

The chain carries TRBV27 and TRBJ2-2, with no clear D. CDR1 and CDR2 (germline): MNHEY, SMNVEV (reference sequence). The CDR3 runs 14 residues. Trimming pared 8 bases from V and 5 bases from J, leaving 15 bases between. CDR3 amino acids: CASGRPKGTGELFF. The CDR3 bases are TGTGCCAGCGGACGCCCGAAAGGGACCGGGGAGCTGTTTTTT.

CDR3 in amino acids: CASSAAGQSSSGYEQYF. In DNA, the CDR3 is TGTGCCAGCAGCGCCGCAGGACAATCTTCCTCTGGGTACGAGCAGTACTTC. The chain uses TRBV5-5 and TRBJ2-7; weak D call: TRBD1 (5 bases). The V end lost 4 bases, the J end lost 4 bases, and 24 bases lay between the germline ends. Germline values: CDR1 SGHKS, CDR2 YYEKEE (reference sequence). The CDR3 has 17 amino acids.

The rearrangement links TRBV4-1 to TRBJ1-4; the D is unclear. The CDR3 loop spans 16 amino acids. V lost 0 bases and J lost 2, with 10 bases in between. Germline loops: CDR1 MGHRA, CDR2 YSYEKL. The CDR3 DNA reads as TGCGCCAGCAGCCAAGATGAGTCCAGGACTAATGAAAAACTGTTTTTT. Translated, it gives CASSQDESRTNEKLFF.

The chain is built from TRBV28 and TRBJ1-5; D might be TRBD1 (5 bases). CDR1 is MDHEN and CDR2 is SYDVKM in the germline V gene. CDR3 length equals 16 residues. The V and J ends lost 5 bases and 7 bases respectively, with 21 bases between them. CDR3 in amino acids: CASSPRGRGSGQPQHF. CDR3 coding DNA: TGTGCCAGCAGTCCCCGCGGTAGGGGCTCAGGCCAGCCCCAGCATTTT.